Listed here is a single T cell receptor (beta chain). Antigen: not known. PCR was performed using 60 Vbeta and 13 Jbeta primers. The assay was immunoSEQ multiplex PCR, and TCRdb's table has in-frame clones only and misses some. The sample lists about 190,000 clones; 75% to 90% were seen once. This entry comes from a study of cytomegalovirus exposure and HLA in healthy donors. Study overall: HLA-typed donors were the source of 82 million or so unique TCRs, which an early data release held.

The junction had 12 bases not matched to a gene; V was cut back by 4 bases and J by 4 bases. The CDR3 is 18 amino acids. Germline V CDR1 and CDR2: MGHRA, YSYEKL. Study conclusions and caveats: DRB1 had the most TCR associations and HLA-C the fewest, a later analysis found, with rates varying by HLA locus. Excluded were some V segments that proved indistinguishable, including TRBV6-2 and TRBV6-3. Across donors, sequencing depth was assumed by presence/absence analyses to be roughly uniform.

The sample taken for sequencing was PBMCs. The rearrangement links TRBV4-1 to TRBJ2-5, with 13 nucleotides matching TRBD2. The receptor's source is a man aged 30-40 years in good health and CMV-seronegative. Written as DNA, the CDR3 is TGCGCCAGCAGCCCATCCTGGGTGGGACTAGCGGGATTAGAGACCCAGTACTTC. Translation: CASSPSWVGLAGLETQYF.